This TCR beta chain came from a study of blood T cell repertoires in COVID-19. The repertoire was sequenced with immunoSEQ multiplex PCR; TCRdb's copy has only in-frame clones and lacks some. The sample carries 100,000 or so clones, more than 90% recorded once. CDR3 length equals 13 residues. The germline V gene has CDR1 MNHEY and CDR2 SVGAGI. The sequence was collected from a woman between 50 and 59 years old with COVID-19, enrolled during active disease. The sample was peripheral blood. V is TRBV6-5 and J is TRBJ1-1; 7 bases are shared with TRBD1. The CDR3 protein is CAEGGQMNTEAFF. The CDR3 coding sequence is TGTGCTGAGGGGGGACAGATGAACACTGAAGCTTTCTTT.